The entry below describes one T cell receptor beta chain. Its antigen is unknown. The V and J ends lost 1 base and 12 bases, in that order; junction bases with no gene match: 10. Germline V lookup: CDR1 LGHNT, CDR2 FRNRAP. The CDR3 contains 15 residues. The sample originates from a study of cytomegalovirus exposure and HLA in healthy donors. Study-wide results and caveats: In an earlier analysis, most TCR beta V segments were productive about 90% or about 30% of the time. Later analysis associated a missense DCLRE1C variant with TCR beta V- and J-gene trimming.

Use of 60 Vbeta and 13 Jbeta primers characterized the PCR. Profiled with immunoSEQ multiplex PCR; TCRdb holds only in-frame clones, not every one. The table has 170,000 or so clones, approximately 80% seen once. The sequenced material came from PBMCs. This chain uses TRBV12-5 with TRBJ1-4; TRBD1 matches at 8 bases. The sequence was collected from a man aged 18 to 30 in good health and CMV-seronegative. CDR3 sequence (DNA): TGTGCTAGTGGTTTGGACACCTACAGGGGGAGGGAACTGTTTTTT. Amino acids: CASGLDTYRGRELFF.